What follows are 11 T cell receptor beta chains derived from one specimen sequenced in a study of T cell clonality in common variable immunodeficiency. Profiled with immunoSEQ multiplex PCR; TCRdb holds only in-frame clones, not every one. The data show some 60,000 clones, none appearing only once, with under 2% held by the ten largest. Sequencing was performed on peripheral blood mononuclear cells. The receptor set was obtained from a person between 18 and 75 years old in good health.

This clone occurred many times. CDR3 DNA, as far as it was read: TGCGCCAGCAGCTTGCAGGGATACAATGAG. It specifies CASSLQGYNE. The whole CDR3 reads CASSLQGYNEQFF. The chain links TRBV5-1 to TRBJ2-1; D possibly corresponds to TRBD1 (5 bases). The sequenced fragment ends 3 residues before the CDR3 boundary, so the rest is inferred from the germline J gene. Germline-derived CDR1 and CDR2 are SGHRS and YFSETQ. The CDR3 is 13 amino acids. Trimming shortened V by 1 base and J by 4 bases, and 6 bases separated the two germline ends.

In its sample, this clone was seen many times. Read sequence stops 3 residues before the CDR3 end, and the germline J gene provides the missing end. The chain couples TRBV10-1 to TRBJ2-1, with 10 bases identical to TRBD1. The germline V gene encodes CDR1 WNHNN and CDR2 SYGVQD (reference sequence). V trimming: 4 bases; J trimming: 8 bases; junction bases outside the gene matches: 8. CDR3 length: 15 residues. Incomplete CDR3 DNA: TGCGCCAGCAGTGTCCGACAGGGGGCTTACCATGAG. Encoded protein: CASSVRQGAYHE. The whole CDR3 reads CASSVRQGAYHEQFF.

This clone was observed many times. The read falls 3 residues short of the CDR3 end, and the missing part is taken from the germline J gene. The rearrangement joins TRBV12-3 or TRBV12-4 to TRBJ2-1, with 9 nucleotides matching TRBD1. This CDR3 contains 15 residues. V was pared by 4 bases and J by 0 bases, with 1 base of the junction left unmatched. The chain's CDR3 is CASSSDRGSYNEQFF. The sequenced part of the CDR3 DNA is TGTGCCAGCAGTTCGGACAGGGGCTCCTACAATGAG.

At least ten counts were recorded for this clone. The read comes to an end 3 residues before the CDR3 does, leaving the germline J gene to fill in the end. This sequence joins TRBV7-2 and TRBJ1-5, with D possibly TRBD1 on 6 matching bases. The length of the CDR3 is 13 residues. Trimming stripped 1 base from V and 7 bases from J, with 8 bases between. CDR1 is SGHTA, CDR2 FQGNSA, per germline. CDR3 DNA, as far as it was read: TGTGCCAGCAGCTTAGACAGGGTGCAGCCC. Its protein product is CASSLDRVQP. The whole CDR3 region reads CASSLDRVQPQHF. Full variable domain (missing parts from reference TRBV7-2 and TRBJ1-5): GAGVSQSPSNKVTEKGKDVELRCDPISGHTALYWYRQSLGQGLEFLIYFQGNSAPDKSGLPSDRFSAERTGGSVSTLTIQRTQQEDSAVYLCASSLDRVQPQHFGDGTRLSIL.

This clone was found many times. CDR3 region: CASAAEGQGGIAGSYEQYF. CDR3 DNA (partial): TGTGCCAGCGCTGCTGAGGGACAGGGGGGGATAGCGGGATCCTACGAG. The chain combines TRBV2 with TRBJ2-7; 11 bases line up with TRBD1. The observed sequence ends 3 residues before the CDR3 terminus, with the missing tail filled in from the germline J gene. J gave up 1 base and V 8 bases, and 19 bases lay outside the gene matches. The CDR3 sequence is 19 residues long. CDR1 and CDR2 from the germline V gene are SNHLY and FYNNEI.

This clone showed up many times. The read halts 3 residues ahead of the CDR3 end, with the missing end drawn from the germline J gene. The chain employs TRBV19 and TRBJ1-5, with D tentatively TRBD1 (5 bases). V lost 4 bases, J lost 0 bases, and 16 bases lay in between. Germline V gives CDR1 LNHDA, CDR2 SQIVND (reference sequence). The CDR3 has 17 amino acids. The sequenced CDR3 bases are TGTGCCAGTAGTACGACAAGACAGACAAATAGCAATCAGCCC. It is translated as CASSTTRQTNSNQP. The CDR3 in full is CASSTTRQTNSNQPQHF.

Ten or more counts support this clone. The DNA ends 3 residues before the CDR3 does, and the rest of the CDR3 is filled in from the germline J gene. The chain employs TRBV5-1 and TRBJ2-1, with 16 bases identical to TRBD2. This CDR3 is built from 16 residues. V lost 2 bases, J lost 7 bases, and 3 bases stayed unmatched. From germline, CDR1 is SGHRS and CDR2 YFSETQ. The sequenced CDR3 bases are TGCGCCAGCAGCTTCGGGACTAGCGGGAGGGGAAATGAG. As protein: CASSFGTSGRGNE. The whole CDR3 reads CASSFGTSGRGNEQFF.

This clone was counted at least ten times. The sequence runs out 3 residues before the end of the CDR3; the remainder is reconstructed from the germline J gene. The gene calls are TRBV5-6 and TRBJ1-5, with D possibly matching TRBD1 (6 bases). The CDR3 consists of 14 residues. Trimming shortened V by 1 base and J by 6 bases, and 11 bases separated the two germline ends. Germline V gene data show CDR1 as SGHDT and CDR2 as YYEEEE. The CDR3 DNA, read in part, is TGTGCCAGCAGCTTGCACAGGGAAGGTCAGCCC. As protein: CASSLHREGQP. The complete CDR3 reads CASSLHREGQPQHF.

This clone has a count of ten or more. The CDR3 end lies 3 residues beyond the end of the read and is filled in from the germline J gene. The chain joins TRBV5-5 to TRBJ2-5; D not certain. V was shortened by 5 bases and J by 5 bases, with 7 bases between the two germline ends. CDR1 is SGHKS and CDR2 is YYEKEE in the germline V gene (reference sequence). This CDR3 has 11 residues. The CDR3 sequence is CASRLQETQYF. CDR3 DNA, as far as it was read: TGTGCCAGCAGGTTACAGGAGACC. Combining the CDR3 with reference TRBV5-5 and TRBJ2-5 gives the whole variable domain DAGVTQSPTHLIKTRGQQVTLRCSPISGHKSVSWYQQVLGQGPQFIFQYYEKEERGRGNFPDRFSARQFPNYSSELNVNALLLGDSALYLCASRLQETQYFGPGTRLLVL.

This clone occurred many times. Sequencing ends 3 residues short of the CDR3 end; the germline J gene provides the rest. The chain uses TRBV10-3 and TRBJ2-5; 8 nucleotides line up with TRBD2. Germline loops: CDR1 ENHRY, CDR2 SYGVKD. The trim removed 3 bases at V and 2 bases at J, leaving 5 bases unmatched. The CDR3 spans 15 residues. This CDR3 is CAISDGGRPQETQYF. Partial CDR3 DNA: TGTGCCATCAGTGATGGCGGGAGGCCTCAAGAGACC.

Many counts were recorded for this clone. The read falls 3 residues short of the CDR3 end, and the missing part is taken from the germline J gene. V usage is TRBV7-2 and J usage is TRBJ1-2; no reliable D call. Germline assignment: CDR1 SGHTA and CDR2 FQGNSA. CDR3 length: 13 residues. The V end was cut by 4 bases, the J end by 4 bases, with 10 bases between. Incomplete CDR3 DNA: TGTGCCAGCAGCTCATCAGGCGCCTATGGC. Translated, it gives CASSSSGAYG. The whole CDR3 reads CASSSSGAYGYTF. Based on the CDR3 plus reference TRBV7-2 and TRBJ1-2, the full variable domain is GAGVSQSPSNKVTEKGKDVELRCDPISGHTALYWYRQSLGQGLEFLIYFQGNSAPDKSGLPSDRFSAERTGGSVSTLTIQRTQQEDSAVYLCASSSSGAYGYTFGSGTRLTVV.